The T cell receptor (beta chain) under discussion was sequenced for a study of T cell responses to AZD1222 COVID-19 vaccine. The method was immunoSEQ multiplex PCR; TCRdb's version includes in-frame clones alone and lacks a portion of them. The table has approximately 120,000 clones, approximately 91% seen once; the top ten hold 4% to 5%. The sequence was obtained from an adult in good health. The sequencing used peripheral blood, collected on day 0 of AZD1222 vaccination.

The CDR3 region is CASSPPGGKDYEQYF. CDR3 sequence (DNA): TGTGCCAGCAGCCCCCCTGGGGGGAAGGACTACGAGCAGTACTTC. The chain employs TRBV9 and TRBJ2-7; D perhaps matches TRBD2 (6 bases). The CDR3 length is 15 residues. The V end lost 4 bases, the J end lost 3 bases, and 17 bases lay between the germline ends. Germline lookup yields CDR1 SGDLS and CDR2 YYNGEE.